This entry lists 29 T cell receptor beta chains sequenced from one sample in a study of neoadjuvant nivolumab and ipilimumab in lung cancer. The assay was immunoSEQ multiplex PCR, and TCRdb's table has in-frame clones only and misses some. The sample lists 9,500 to 10,000 clones, 65% to 85% occurring once. The sequenced sample was peripheral blood, obtained before neoadjuvant nivolumab, alone or with ipilimumab. The receptors derive from an adult with non-small cell lung cancer.

The CDR3 sequence: CASSNQGATQYF. For the CDR3, the DNA is TGTGCCAGCAGTAACCAAGGGGCGACCCAGTACTTC. The J gene is TRBJ2-5, the V gene TRBV27; a weak D match, TRBD1 (5 bases). V shed 5 bases and J shed 7 bases, with 11 bases lying between them. This CDR3 comprises 12 residues. Germline loops: CDR1 MNHEY, CDR2 SMNVEV (reference sequence).

This chain uses TRBV10-1 with TRBJ2-3; D is unclear. The germline V gene has CDR1 WNHNN and CDR2 SYGVQD (reference sequence). V dropped 2 bases and J dropped 6 bases, with 15 bases sitting between them. The length of the CDR3 is 15 residues. The CDR3 here is CASSEGRPYGDTQYF. CDR3 nucleotides: TGCGCCAGCAGTGAGGGCCGACCCTATGGGGATACGCAGTATTTT.

The rearrangement links TRBV19 to TRBJ1-5; maybe TRBD1 (5 bases). CDR3 size: 19 residues. The germline CDR1 and CDR2 sequences are LNHDA and SQIVND (reference sequence). Between the trimmed V and J ends, which lost 3 bases and 11 bases, there was a span of 32 bases. Here the CDR3 reads CASSIDRTLTGRGGEAQHF. The CDR3 region has the DNA TGTGCCAGTAGTATCGATCGGACCTTAACAGGCCGCGGGGGTGAAGCCCAGCATTTT.

The chain has TRBV18 and TRBJ2-5; TRBD1 matches 7 bases. The CDR3 runs 14 residues. With V trimmed by 1 base and J by 5 bases, 4 bases remained unmatched. Germline CDR1 reads KGHSH; CDR2 reads LQKENI. CDR3 bases: TGTGCCAGCTCACCACAGGGGGCGATTGAGACCCAGTACTTC. Protein product: CASSPQGAIETQYF.

The chain recombines TRBV11-2 with TRBJ2-7, with 8 bases lining up with TRBD1. V was clipped by 2 bases and J by 4 bases; unmatched bases: 4. The CDR3 consists of 14 residues. The germline V gene has CDR1 SGHAT and CDR2 FQNNGV. The DNA for the CDR3 is TGTGCCAGCAGCTTATCGGACAGGGCTTACGAGCAGTACTTC. It translates to CASSLSDRAYEQYF.

The gene calls are TRBV6-1 and TRBJ1-5, with D possibly being TRBD1 (6 bases). CDR1 MNHNS and CDR2 SASEGT come from the germline V gene. The V end was cut by 9 bases, the J end by 0 bases, with 9 bases between. The CDR3 is 13 amino acids. CDR3 sequence reads: CASRGGSNQPQHF. The CDR3 DNA sequence: TGTGCCAGTAGAGGGGGTAGCAATCAGCCCCAGCATTTT.

This clone was detected only once. V and J are TRBV10-3 and TRBJ1-2; maybe TRBD1 (5 bases). The CDR3 consists of 18 residues. CDR1 is ENHRY, CDR2 SYGVKD, per germline. Trimming took off 0 bases at V and 5 bases at J, with 22 bases between the two ends. CDR3 DNA sequence: TGTGCCATCAGTGAGTCTTTTGATGCAGGGAGTAAAGATTATGGCTACACCTTC. It is translated as CAISESFDAGSKDYGYTF.

The V call is TRBV5-1, the J call TRBJ2-6; 7 bases map to TRBD1. The trim removed 0 bases at V and 2 bases at J, leaving 5 bases unmatched. The CDR3 is made up of 17 amino acids. The germline gives CDR1 SGHRS, CDR2 YFSETQ. The CDR3 bases are TGCGCCAGCAGCTTGGAAGGGGGCTTAGCTGGGGCCAACGTCCTGACTTTC. It codes for CASSLEGGLAGANVLTF.

Notes on this clone: The limits of the CDR3 on the DNA are not certain, so only TCRdb's listed CDR3 is given. The chain recombines TRBV6-7 with TRBJ2-5; the D call in the table, TRBD2, was not verified against the DNA. TRBV6-7 is reported as an ORF; its role is uncertain. The CDR3 is 17 amino acids long, termini counted. CDR3 region: CASSSSPCGLAEETQYF.

The chain uses TRBV4-1 and TRBJ2-7; 10 bases map to TRBD1. Germline-derived CDR1 and CDR2 are MGHRA and YSYEKL. J was trimmed by 2 bases and V by 2 bases; bases with no gene match: 3. The CDR3 has 15 amino acids. The CDR3 DNA reads as TGCGCCAGCAGCCAAACCGGGACAGGGGCCTACGAGCAGTACTTC. Encoded protein: CASSQTGTGAYEQYF.

The CDR3 reads CASSRGLDPTGELFF. As DNA, the CDR3 is TGTGCCAGTAGTAGGGGACTGGACCCAACCGGGGAGCTGTTTTTT. The chain joins TRBV19 to TRBJ2-2, with D possibly matching TRBD2 (6 bases). The CDR3 extends over 15 amino acids. CDR1 is LNHDA, CDR2 SQIVND, per germline (reference sequence). The V end was cut by 4 bases, the J end by 5 bases, with 14 bases between.

V is TRBV27 and J is TRBJ2-7; the match to TRBD2 covers 11 bases. The ends lost 5 bases at V and 12 bases at J; junction bases unmatched: 9. Germline-derived CDR1 and CDR2 are MNHEY and SMNVEV (reference sequence). This CDR3 is 13 amino acids long. The CDR3 region has the DNA TGTGCCAGCAGTAAGACAGGGGGGACTAGCGGGTACTTC. Translated, it gives CASSKTGGTSGYF.

The CDR3 sequence: CASSSIIRLAGSTDTQYF. The CDR3 coding sequence is TGTGCCAGCAGCTCTATAATCCGATTAGCGGGAAGCACAGATACGCAGTATTTT. The chain joins TRBV28 to TRBJ2-3; 8 bases agree with TRBD2. This CDR3 is built from 18 residues. CDR1 and CDR2 (germline): MDHEN, SYDVKM. V lost 6 bases, J lost 0 bases, and 14 bases stayed unmatched.

The rearrangement joins TRBV5-5 to TRBJ2-2; D call uncertain. With 7 bases removed from V and 4 bases from J, the gap between germline ends came to 8 bases. The CDR3 is 12 residues long. CDR1 is SGHKS and CDR2 is YYEKEE in the germline V gene (reference sequence). CDR3: CASETITGELFF. The CDR3 coding sequence is TGTGCCAGCGAAACCATCACCGGGGAGCTGTTTTTT.

The rearrangement links TRBV15 to TRBJ2-1; TRBD2 matches 9 bases. The junction had 11 bases not matched to a gene; V was cut back by 3 bases and J by 8 bases. Germline-derived CDR1 and CDR2 are LNHNV and YYDKDF (reference sequence). The CDR3 has 16 amino acids. CDR3 residues: CATSRGTSPTIDEQFF. The CDR3 DNA reads TGTGCCACCAGCAGGGGGACTAGCCCCACAATAGATGAGCAGTTCTTC.

This clone was found a few times. V is TRBV28 and J is TRBJ1-2, with TRBD1 as a possible D gene (5 bases). V was pared by 10 bases and J by 4 bases, with 13 bases between. CDR3 size: 12 residues. Germline V gene sequence: CDR1 MDHEN, CDR2 SYDVKM. Written as DNA, the CDR3 is TGTGCCACCCTTCCAGGGTCCTATGGCTACACCTTC. Residues: CATLPGSYGYTF.

This chain connects TRBV7-9 to TRBJ2-3; no definite D call. Germline V gene sequence: CDR1 SEHNR, CDR2 FQNEAQ (reference sequence). CDR3 length: 11 amino acids. The ends were cut back, 3 bases at V and 7 bases at J, with 5 bases in the middle. The CDR3 loop reads CASSFSYTQYF. The DNA for the CDR3 is TGTGCCAGCAGCTTTTCATATACGCAGTATTTT.

V is TRBV5-4 and J is TRBJ1-3; tentatively, D is TRBD1 (6 bases). Trimming took off 4 bases at V and 0 bases at J, with 11 bases between the two ends. The V gene's germline CDR1 is SGHNT and CDR2 YYREEE (reference sequence). CDR3 length: 15 residues. The DNA for the CDR3 is TGTGCCAGCAGCCAGACAGGCCACTCTGGAAACACCATATATTTT. It translates to CASSQTGHSGNTIYF. Variable domain in full (rest from reference TRBV5-4 and TRBJ1-3): ETGVTQSPTHLIKTRGQQVTLRCSSQSGHNTVSWYQQALGQGPQFIFQYYREEENGRGNFPPRFSGLQFPNYSSELNVNALELDDSALYLCASSQTGHSGNTIYFGEGSWLTVV.

A single count supports this clone. The chain links TRBV19 to TRBJ2-2; 7 bases are shared with TRBD1. The CDR3 sequence is 15 residues long. Trimming removed 10 bases from V and 0 bases from J; junction bases left unmatched: 8. The germline gives CDR1 LNHDA, CDR2 SQIVND (reference sequence). This chain's CDR3 is CATYRGETNTGELFF. The CDR3 DNA sequence: TGTGCCACCTACAGGGGCGAGACGAACACCGGGGAGCTGTTTTTT.

V is TRBV10-3 and J is TRBJ2-7; the match to TRBD1 covers 12 bases. V shed 10 bases and J 5 bases; nucleotides not matched to a gene: 6. There are 13 residues in the CDR3. The germline V gene has CDR1 ENHRY and CDR2 SYGVKD. CDR3 loop: CATTGTGGNEQYF. The CDR3 DNA sequence: TGTGCCACCACCGGGACAGGGGGCAACGAGCAGTACTTC.

V and J are TRBV5-1 and TRBJ2-3; D is possibly TRBD1 or TRBD2 (5 bases each). Trimming removed 4 bases at V and 3 bases at J, with 12 bases between. CDR3 length equals 14 residues. CDR1 and CDR2 from the germline V gene are SGHRS and YFSETQ. This CDR3 reads CASSQHGTTDTQYF. DNA of the CDR3: TGCGCCAGCAGCCAACACGGGACGACAGATACGCAGTATTTT.

The gene calls are TRBV5-4 and TRBJ2-7; TRBD1 matches 7 bases. The CDR3 sequence is 14 residues long. Losses at the gene ends were 3 bases for V and 3 bases for J; bases not matched to a gene: 6. The germline V gene has CDR1 SGHNT and CDR2 YYREEE (reference sequence). DNA for the CDR3: TGTGCCAGCAGCTCCACAGGACAGGACTACGAGCAGTACTTC. Translated, it gives CASSSTGQDYEQYF.

This clone came up once. This chain uses TRBV10-1 with TRBJ2-1, with a tentative D call TRBD1 (5 bases). The CDR3 contains 16 residues. Germline V gene sequence: CDR1 WNHNN, CDR2 SYGVQD (reference sequence). Deletions cut 2 bases from V and 8 bases from J, with 19 bases between. The CDR3 is CASSEQDILFEDEQFF. The CDR3 region has the DNA TGCGCCAGCAGTGAGCAGGACATCCTATTCGAGGATGAGCAGTTCTTC.

The chain has TRBV6-1 and TRBJ1-5; D gene unclear. Germline values: CDR1 MNHNS, CDR2 SASEGT. Trimming removed 3 bases at V and 5 bases at J, with 5 bases between. This CDR3 region has 12 residues. The CDR3 is CASSDAYQPQHF. The DNA of the CDR3 is TGTGCCAGCAGTGACGCTTATCAGCCCCAGCATTTT.

The chain uses TRBV6-4 and TRBJ1-4; D remains unclear. The germline CDR1 and CDR2 sequences are MRHNA and SNTAGT. V lost 4 bases and J lost 8, with 11 bases in between. The CDR3 is 13 residues long. The CDR3 DNA reads TGTGCCAGCAGTGCGGACGAAAGAGAAAAACTGTTTTTT. As protein: CASSADEREKLFF.

Written as DNA, the CDR3 is TGTGCCAGCAGCCCCCTAGGGTATTCTGGGGCCAACGTCCTGACTTTC. Protein sequence: CASSPLGYSGANVLTF. The rearrangement links TRBV7-3 to TRBJ2-6; D is ambiguous. This CDR3 has 16 residues. V lost 5 bases and J 1 base, leaving 12 bases between the germline ends. CDR1 SGHTA and CDR2 FQGTGA come from the germline V gene. The variable domain in full, with the rest retrieved from reference TRBV7-3 and TRBJ2-6, is GAGVSQTPSNKVTEKGKYVELRCDPISGHTALYWYRQSLGQGPEFLIYFQGTGAADDSGLPNDRFFAVRPEGSVSTLKIQRTERGDSAVYLCASSPLGYSGANVLTFGAGSRLTVL.

This sequence joins TRBV11-1 and TRBJ2-3; a weak D match, TRBD1 (6 bases). Trimming took off 6 bases at V and 2 bases at J, with 15 bases between the two ends. In germline, CDR1 is SGHAT, CDR2 FQDESV (reference sequence). There are 15 residues in the CDR3. The CDR3 bases are TGTGCCAGCAGAAGGACAGCCCTGTTCACAGATACGCAGTATTTT. It encodes CASRRTALFTDTQYF.

This chain joins TRBV18 and TRBJ1-3, with D perhaps TRBD1 (6 bases). Trimming stripped 0 bases from V and 4 bases from J, with 10 bases between. The CDR3 length is 15 residues. Germline CDR1 is KGHSH and CDR2 is LQKENI. The CDR3 DNA is TGTGCCAGCTCACCACCCGGGACAACGGGAAACACCATATATTTT. This sequence encodes CASSPPGTTGNTIYF.

The chain has TRBV4-1 and TRBJ1-2; no clear D. The CDR3 sequence is 14 residues long. In germline, CDR1 is MGHRA, CDR2 YSYEKL. Trimming shortened V by 2 bases and J by 6 bases, and 13 bases separated the two germline ends. In DNA form, the CDR3 reads TGCGCCAGCAGCCAAAGGCTTCCGGCCCATGGCTACACCTTC. It encodes CASSQRLPAHGYTF.